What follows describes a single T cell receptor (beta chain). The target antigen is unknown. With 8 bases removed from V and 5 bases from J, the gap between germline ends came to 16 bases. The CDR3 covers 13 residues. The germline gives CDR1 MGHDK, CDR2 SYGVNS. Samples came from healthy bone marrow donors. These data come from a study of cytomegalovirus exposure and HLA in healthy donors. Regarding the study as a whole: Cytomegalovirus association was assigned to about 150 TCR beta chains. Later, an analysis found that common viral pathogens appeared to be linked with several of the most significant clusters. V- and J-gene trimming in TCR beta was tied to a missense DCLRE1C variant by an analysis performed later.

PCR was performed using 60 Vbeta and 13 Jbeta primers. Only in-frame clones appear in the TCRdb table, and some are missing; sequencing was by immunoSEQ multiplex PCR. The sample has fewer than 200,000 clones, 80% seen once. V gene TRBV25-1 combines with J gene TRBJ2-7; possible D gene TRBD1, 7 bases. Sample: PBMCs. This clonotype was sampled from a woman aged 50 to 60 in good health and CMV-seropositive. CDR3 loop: CASQGGVFNEQYF. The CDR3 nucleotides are TGTGCCAGCCAGGGGGGAGTTTTCAACGAGCAGTACTTC.